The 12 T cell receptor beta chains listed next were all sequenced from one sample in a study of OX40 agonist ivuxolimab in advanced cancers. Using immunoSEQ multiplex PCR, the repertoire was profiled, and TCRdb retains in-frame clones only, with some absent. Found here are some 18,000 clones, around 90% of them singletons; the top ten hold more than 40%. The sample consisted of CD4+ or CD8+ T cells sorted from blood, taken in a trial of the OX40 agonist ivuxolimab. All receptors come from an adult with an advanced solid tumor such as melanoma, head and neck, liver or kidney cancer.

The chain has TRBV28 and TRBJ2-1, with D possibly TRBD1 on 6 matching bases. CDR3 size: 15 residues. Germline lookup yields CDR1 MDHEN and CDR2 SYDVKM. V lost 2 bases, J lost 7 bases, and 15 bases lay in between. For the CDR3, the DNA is TGTGCCAGCAGTTTACTTGGGCAGGGGATTAATGAGCAGTTCTTC. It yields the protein CASSLLGQGINEQFF.

The CDR3 sequence: CASSQGELAGESYEQYF. The CDR3, as DNA: TGCGCCAGCAGCCAAGGGGAACTAGCGGGAGAATCTTACGAGCAGTACTTC. The V gene is TRBV4-3, the J gene TRBJ2-7, with 11 nucleotides matching TRBD2. Trimming cost V 1 base and J 4 bases; bases outside gene matches: 9. Germline CDR1 is LGHNA and CDR2 is YSLEER. The CDR3 length is 17 residues.

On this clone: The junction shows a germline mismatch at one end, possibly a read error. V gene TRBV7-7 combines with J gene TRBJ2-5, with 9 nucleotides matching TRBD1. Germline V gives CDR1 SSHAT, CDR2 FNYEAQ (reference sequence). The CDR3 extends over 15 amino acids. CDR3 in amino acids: CASSLGGQGLETQYF. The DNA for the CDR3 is TGTGCTAGCAGCTTAGGAGGACAGGGGTTGGAGACCCAGTACTTC.

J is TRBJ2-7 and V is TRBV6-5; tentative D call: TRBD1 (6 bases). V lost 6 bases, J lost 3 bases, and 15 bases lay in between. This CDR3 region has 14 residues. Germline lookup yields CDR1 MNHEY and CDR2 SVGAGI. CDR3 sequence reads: CASSLSRGGYEQYF. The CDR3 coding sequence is TGTGCCAGCAGCCTTTCCAGGGGCGGCTACGAGCAGTACTTC.

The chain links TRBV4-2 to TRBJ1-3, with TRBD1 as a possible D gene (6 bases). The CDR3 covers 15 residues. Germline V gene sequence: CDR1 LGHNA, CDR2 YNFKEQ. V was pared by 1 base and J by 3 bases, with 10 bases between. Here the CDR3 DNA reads TGTGCCAGCAGCCAAGGGACAGCTATTGGAAACACCATATATTTT. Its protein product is CASSQGTAIGNTIYF.

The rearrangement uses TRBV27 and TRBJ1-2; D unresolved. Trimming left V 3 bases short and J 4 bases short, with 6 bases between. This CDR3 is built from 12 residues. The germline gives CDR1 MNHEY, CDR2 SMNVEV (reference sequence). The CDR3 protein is CASSFSGYGYTF. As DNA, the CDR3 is TGTGCCAGCAGTTTCTCGGGCTATGGCTACACCTTC.

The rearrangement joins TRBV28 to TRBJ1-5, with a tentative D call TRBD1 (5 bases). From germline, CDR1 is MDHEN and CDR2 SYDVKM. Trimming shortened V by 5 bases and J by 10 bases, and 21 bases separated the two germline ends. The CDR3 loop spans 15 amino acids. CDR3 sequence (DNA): TGTGCCAGCAGTCCCCGCGGGACTCCATGGAGTCCCCAGCATTTT. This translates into CASSPRGTPWSPQHF.

CDR3 region: CASSLGLTNTGELFF. Written as DNA, the CDR3 is TGTGCCAGCAGCTTAGGCCTAACGAACACCGGGGAGCTGTTTTTT. The genes are TRBV7-9 and TRBJ2-2; unclear D gene. Germline CDR1 reads SEHNR; CDR2 reads FQNEAQ (reference sequence). The ends were cut back, 1 base at V and 0 bases at J, with 6 bases in the middle. The CDR3 is made up of 15 amino acids.

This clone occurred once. The CDR3 protein is CASSYRGGINPYEQYF. CDR3 nucleotides: TGTGCCAGTAGCTACAGAGGGGGGATAAATCCATACGAGCAGTACTTC. The J gene is TRBJ2-7, the V gene TRBV19; the D gene could be TRBD1 or TRBD2 (6 bases each). This CDR3 region has 16 residues. V shed 6 bases and J shed 4 bases, with 22 bases lying between them. Germline loops: CDR1 LNHDA, CDR2 SQIVND (reference sequence).

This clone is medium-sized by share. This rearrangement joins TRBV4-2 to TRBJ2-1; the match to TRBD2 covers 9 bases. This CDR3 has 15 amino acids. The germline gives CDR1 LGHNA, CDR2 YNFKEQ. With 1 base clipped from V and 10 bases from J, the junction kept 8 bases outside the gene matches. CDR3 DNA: TGTGCCAGCAGCCAAGCGGAGGGTAGCGGGGGAGAGCAGTTCTTC. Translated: CASSQAEGSGGEQFF.

CDR3 sequence reads: CASSQASNRALEQYF. CDR3 nucleotides: TGCGCCAGCAGCCAAGCTTCAAACAGGGCCCTCGAGCAGTACTTC. This chain uses TRBV4-1 with TRBJ2-7; a possible D gene is TRBD1 (6 bases). This CDR3 contains 15 residues. Germline V lookup: CDR1 MGHRA, CDR2 YSYEKL. V was cut by 1 base and J by 6 bases, with 16 bases left in between.

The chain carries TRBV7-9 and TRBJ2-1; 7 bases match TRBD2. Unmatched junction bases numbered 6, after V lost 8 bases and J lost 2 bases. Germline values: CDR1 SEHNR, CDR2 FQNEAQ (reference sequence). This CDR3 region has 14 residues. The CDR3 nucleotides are TGTGCCAGCGGGAAGGGAGGGACCTACAATGAGCAGTTCTTC. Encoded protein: CASGKGGTYNEQFF.